This record concerns one TCR beta chain sequence. This sample was taken from a study of shared clonotypes between healthy human individuals. Profiled with immunoSEQ multiplex PCR; TCRdb holds only in-frame clones, not every one. Among some 1 million clones listed, around 74% were seen once. Germline loops: CDR1 GTSNPN, CDR2 SVGIG (reference sequence). This CDR3 contains 12 residues. Trimming took 2 bases from V and 3 from J, leaving 8 bases between them. Source material: memory CD4+ T cells sorted from blood. The subset is: CD45RA-negative fraction. This receptor was obtained from a man between 18 and 35 years old in good health. The rearrangement links TRBV30 to TRBJ2-7; TRBD2 might be the D (6 bases). This chain's CDR3 is CAWSWGDYEQYF. In DNA form, the CDR3 reads TGTGCCTGGAGTTGGGGGGACTACGAGCAGTACTTC.